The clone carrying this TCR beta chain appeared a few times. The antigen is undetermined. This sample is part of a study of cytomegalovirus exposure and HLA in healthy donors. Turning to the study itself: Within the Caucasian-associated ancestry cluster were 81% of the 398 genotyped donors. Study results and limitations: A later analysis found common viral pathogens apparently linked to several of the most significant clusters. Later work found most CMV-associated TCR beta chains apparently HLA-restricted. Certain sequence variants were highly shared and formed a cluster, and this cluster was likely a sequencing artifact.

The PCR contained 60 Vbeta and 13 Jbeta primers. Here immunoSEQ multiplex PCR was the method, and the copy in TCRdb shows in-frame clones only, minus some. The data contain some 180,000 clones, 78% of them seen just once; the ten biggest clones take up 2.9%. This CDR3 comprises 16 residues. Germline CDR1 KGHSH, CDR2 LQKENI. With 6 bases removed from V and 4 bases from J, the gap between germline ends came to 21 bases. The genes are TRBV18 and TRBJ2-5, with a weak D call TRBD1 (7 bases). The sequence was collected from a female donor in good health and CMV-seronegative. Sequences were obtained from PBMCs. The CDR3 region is CASSLPPHRGGETQYF. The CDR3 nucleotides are TGTGCCAGCTCCCTCCCCCCACACAGGGGAGGAGAGACCCAGTACTTC.